The 28 T cell receptor beta chains given below trace back to one sample, sequenced in a study of CD8 T cells in Susac syndrome. Reverse transcription used about 0.5 to 1 ug RNA and random hexamers. Via MiXCR, TCRdb re-called the immunoSEQ multiplex PCR reads, giving one row per CDR3 protein. The profile shows around 160,000 distinct CDR3 sequences, about 93% of them singletons. Source material: CD4+ T cells from PBMCs. These receptor sequences come from a human donor in good health.

The chain employs TRBV12-3 or TRBV12-4 and TRBJ2-3, with D perhaps matching TRBD1 or TRBD2 (5 bases each). There are 16 residues in the CDR3. Trimming took 5 bases from V and 2 from J, leaving 17 bases between them. In nucleotides, the CDR3 is TGTGCCAGCAGTGGGACGGGCGTTTACTACACAGATACGCAGTATTTT. This sequence encodes CASSGTGVYYTDTQYF.

The chain carries TRBV11-1 and TRBJ1-2, with TRBD1 as a possible D gene (5 bases). Germline V gene sequence: CDR1 SGHAT, CDR2 FQDESV (reference sequence). Trimming stripped 5 bases from V and 3 bases from J, with 10 bases between. The CDR3 has 13 residues. The CDR3 here is CASSRGNDYGYTF. The DNA for the CDR3 is TGTGCCAGCAGCAGGGGTAATGACTATGGCTACACCTTC.

The J gene is TRBJ2-7, the V gene TRBV20-1; 8 positions agree with TRBD2. Germline assignment: CDR1 DFQATT and CDR2 SNEGSKA (reference sequence). V was clipped by 5 bases and J by 2 bases; unmatched bases: 5. This CDR3 contains 13 residues. This chain's CDR3 is CSACPGGAYEQYF. CDR3 nucleotide sequence: TGCAGTGCTTGCCCGGGGGGGGCCTACGAGCAGTACTTC.

V gene TRBV7-9 combines with J gene TRBJ1-2; TRBD1 matches 8 bases. V lost 3 bases, J lost 4 bases, and 4 bases stayed unmatched. The germline gives CDR1 SEHNR, CDR2 FQNEAQ (reference sequence). The CDR3 consists of 14 residues. In DNA form, the CDR3 reads TGTGCCAGCAGCTTCAGGGGGCAGGGCTATGGCTACACCTTC. Translating gives CASSFRGQGYGYTF. The full variable domain, rest sourced from reference TRBV7-9 and TRBJ1-2, is DTGVSQNPRHKITKRGQNVTFRCDPISEHNRLYWYRQTLGQGPEFLTYFQNEAQLEKSRLLSDRFSAERPKGSFSTLEIQRTEQGDSAMYLCASSFRGQGYGYTFGSGTRLTVV.

The V call is TRBV7-2, the J call TRBJ2-5, with 7 bases fitting TRBD1. The germline V gene encodes CDR1 SGHTA and CDR2 FQGNSA. V was clipped by 1 base and J by 2 bases; unmatched bases: 4. This CDR3 region has 15 residues. The CDR3 here is CASSLGGQFQETQYF. CDR3 coding DNA: TGTGCCAGCAGCTTAGGGGGACAGTTTCAAGAGACCCAGTACTTC.

In nucleotides, the CDR3 is TGCAGCGTTGTTCAGTTAGGGGAAGAGACCCAGTACTTC. Its translation is CSVVQLGEETQYF. The rearrangement uses TRBV29-1 and TRBJ2-5; TRBD1 might be the D (5 bases). The V and J ends lost 4 bases and 3 bases respectively, with 12 bases between them. Germline V gene data show CDR1 as SQVTM and CDR2 as ANQGSEA. The length of the CDR3 is 13 residues. The whole variable domain, filled in from reference TRBV29-1 and TRBJ2-5, reads SAVISQKPSRDICQRGTSLTIQCQVDSQVTMMFWYRQQPGQSLTLIATANQGSEATYESGFVIDKFPISRPNLTFSTLTVSNMSPEDSSIYLCSVVQLGEETQYFGPGTRLLVL.

The rearrangement joins TRBV20-1 to TRBJ1-6; TRBD1 agrees at 10 bases. CDR1 and CDR2 (germline): DFQATT, SNEGSKA (reference sequence). The CDR3 spans 13 residues. V dropped 5 bases and J dropped 9; count of bases not matched to a gene: 4. This CDR3 reads CSAAGTGVSPLHF. CDR3 DNA sequence: TGCAGTGCTGCAGGGACAGGGGTTTCACCCCTCCACTTT.

The chain joins TRBV7-2 to TRBJ2-6; 7 nucleotides align to TRBD1. Losses at the gene ends were 5 bases for V and 1 base for J; bases not matched to a gene: 8. The V gene's germline CDR1 is SGHTA and CDR2 FQGNSA. The CDR3 is made up of 17 amino acids. The CDR3, as DNA: TGTGCCAGCAGCCCCCAGGGGGATCATTCTGGGGCCAACGTCCTGACTTTC. It encodes CASSPQGDHSGANVLTF. Combining the CDR3 with reference TRBV7-2 and TRBJ2-6 gives the whole variable domain GAGVSQSPSNKVTEKGKDVELRCDPISGHTALYWYRQSLGQGLEFLIYFQGNSAPDKSGLPSDRFSAERTGGSVSTLTIQRTQQEDSAVYLCASSPQGDHSGANVLTFGAGSRLTVL.

The chain employs TRBV6-6 and TRBJ2-2, with D uncertain. V gave up 6 bases and J gave up 0 bases, with 8 bases separating them. The CDR3 is made up of 14 amino acids. Germline CDR1 reads MNHNY; CDR2 reads SVGAGI (reference sequence). DNA of the CDR3: TGTGCCAGCAGCCCGACACCGAACACCGGGGAGCTGTTTTTT. Residues: CASSPTPNTGELFF.

The gene calls are TRBV12-3 or TRBV12-4 and TRBJ2-1; D not certain. This CDR3 region has 14 residues. V gave up 0 bases and J gave up 7 bases, with 10 bases separating them. Here the CDR3 reads CASSLASQANEQFF. The CDR3 DNA is TGTGCCAGCAGTTTAGCATCGCAGGCAAATGAGCAGTTCTTC.

V and J are TRBV7-2 and TRBJ2-5; no clear D gene. The V end was cut by 5 bases, the J end by 4 bases, with 8 bases between. Germline values: CDR1 SGHTA, CDR2 FQGNSA. This CDR3 has 12 amino acids. The DNA for the CDR3 is TGTGCCAGCAGCCAAAGCCCAGAGACCCAGTACTTC. It is translated as CASSQSPETQYF. The full variable domain, with the rest looked up from reference TRBV7-2 and TRBJ2-5, is GAGVSQSPSNKVTEKGKDVELRCDPISGHTALYWYRQSLGQGLEFLIYFQGNSAPDKSGLPSDRFSAERTGGSVSTLTIQRTQQEDSAVYLCASSQSPETQYFGPGTRLLVL.

As regards this clonotype: One end of the junction fails to match germline, which may point to a read error. The CDR3 DNA reads TGTGCCAGCAGCGTAGCGACAGGGGGCGGCACCGGGGAGCTGCTTTTT. Translated: CASSVATGGGTGELLF. The V gene is TRBV9, the J gene TRBJ2-2; 10 nucleotides agree with TRBD1. CDR1 is SGDLS and CDR2 is YYNGEE in the germline V gene. The CDR3 contains 16 residues. Variable domain in full (rest from reference TRBV9 and TRBJ2-2): DSGVTQTPKHLITATGQRVTLRCSPRSGDLSVYWYQQSLDQGLQFLIQYYNGEERAKGNILERFSAQQFPDLHSELNLSSLELGDSALYFCASSVATGGGTGELLFGEGSRLTVL.

The CDR3 protein is CASGDGNYGYTF. CDR3 in DNA: TGTGCCAGCGGAGACGGGAACTATGGCTACACCTTC. The chain has TRBV11-2 and TRBJ1-2; D gene uncertain. Germline CDR1 and CDR2: SGHAT and FQNNGV. This CDR3 has 12 residues. V lost 8 bases to trimming and J lost 2 bases, with 9 bases between them.

The chain uses TRBV20-1 and TRBJ2-3; 9 bases are a match to TRBD2. Germline V gene sequence: CDR1 DFQATT, CDR2 SNEGSKA (reference sequence). V lost 6 bases and J lost 2; bases outside the gene matches: 6. The CDR3 is 14 residues long. CDR3 in DNA: TGCAGTGCCTCCCTAGCGGGAACCACAGATACGCAGTATTTT. Its protein product is CSASLAGTTDTQYF.

The genes are TRBV2 and TRBJ2-5, with D possibly TRBD2 on 6 matching bases. V was cut by 8 bases and J by 5 bases, with 15 bases left in between. Germline lookup yields CDR1 SNHLY and CDR2 FYNNEI. The CDR3 sequence is 13 residues long. CDR3 in amino acids: CASGLEAGETQYF. For the CDR3, the DNA is TGTGCCAGCGGCCTAGAGGCGGGGGAGACCCAGTACTTC. Filled out from reference TRBV2 and TRBJ2-5, the complete variable domain reads EPEVTQTPSHQVTQMGQEVILRCVPISNHLYFYWYRQILGQKVEFLVSFYNNEISEKSEIFDDQFSVERPDGSNFTLKIRSTKLEDSAMYFCASGLEAGETQYFGPGTRLLVL.

This CDR3 is CASSQSRGPTYEQYF. The CDR3 coding sequence is TGCGCCAGCAGTCAATCGCGGGGGCCAACCTACGAGCAGTACTTC. This chain uses TRBV23-1 with TRBJ2-7, with D possibly matching TRBD2 (7 bases). TRBV23-1 falls under the ORF class, with uncertain function. This CDR3 contains 15 residues. V lost 0 bases to trimming and J lost 2 bases, with 11 bases between them.

The rearrangement uses TRBV28 and TRBJ2-3; unclear D gene. The CDR3 is 15 residues long. The ends were cut back, 7 bases at V and 6 bases at J, with 20 bases in the middle. Germline CDR1 and CDR2: MDHEN and SYDVKM. The CDR3 reads CASTSIDLGVDTQYF. The CDR3 DNA follows: TGTGCCAGCACCTCTATAGACTTGGGCGTCGATACGCAGTATTTT.

V usage is TRBV29-1 and J usage is TRBJ1-5, with D uncertain. Germline CDR1 SQVTM, CDR2 ANQGSEA. Between the trimmed V and J ends, which lost 5 bases and 6 bases, there was a span of 11 bases. CDR3 length: 12 amino acids. Here the CDR3 DNA reads TGCAGCGTTCGGGATCAAGGTCAGCCCCAGCATTTT. This translates into CSVRDQGQPQHF.

The chain uses TRBV23-1 and TRBJ2-6; D is unresolved. TRBV23-1 is reported as an ORF; its role is uncertain. V was clipped by 0 bases and J by 1 base, with 1 base between them. This CDR3 is built from 14 residues. The CDR3 region has the DNA TGCGCCAGCAGTCAATCTTCTGGGGCCAACGTCCTGACTTTC. Its protein product is CASSQSSGANVLTF.

The CDR3 sequence: CATSTSKGEQYF. The CDR3 region has the DNA TGTGCCACCAGCACCTCTAAGGGCGAGCAGTACTTC. The chain joins TRBV15 to TRBJ2-7; D not resolved. The CDR3 has 12 residues. Germline lookup yields CDR1 LNHNV and CDR2 YYDKDF (reference sequence). Deletions cut 4 bases from V and 6 bases from J, with 10 bases between. Full variable domain (rest looked up from reference TRBV15 and TRBJ2-7): DAMVIQNPRYQVTQFGKPVTLSCSQTLNHNVMYWYQQKSSQAPKLLFHYYDKDFNNEADTPDNFQSRRPNTSFCFLDIRSPGLGDTAMYLCATSTSKGEQYFGPGTRLTVT.

The chain carries TRBV5-1 and TRBJ2-1; TRBD2 agrees at 7 bases. Germline CDR1 reads SGHRS; CDR2 reads YFSETQ. The CDR3 covers 14 residues. J gave up 6 bases and V 3 bases, and 6 bases lay outside the gene matches. This CDR3 is CASSSWGGANEQFF. CDR3 in DNA: TGCGCCAGCAGCTCTTGGGGGGGAGCCAATGAGCAGTTCTTC.

The chain has TRBV20-1 and TRBJ2-1; TRBD2 matches at 11 bases. Germline V CDR1 and CDR2: DFQATT, SNEGSKA (reference sequence). With V trimmed by 1 base and J by 1 base, 3 bases remained unmatched. The length of the CDR3 is 16 residues. In DNA, the CDR3 is TGCAGTGCTAGAGTTCTAGCGGGGGGATCCTACAATGAGCAGTTCTTC. This translates into CSARVLAGGSYNEQFF.

The count of this clonotype is one. The chain employs TRBV7-2 and TRBJ1-6; D not certain. Germline V CDR1 and CDR2: SGHTA, FQGNSA. Trimming took off 3 bases at V and 9 bases at J, with 15 bases between the two ends. The CDR3 has 15 amino acids. Written as DNA, the CDR3 is TGTGCCAGCAGCTTGGTGGGGAATGACATTTCACCCCTCCACTTT. It codes for CASSLVGNDISPLHF.

In DNA, the CDR3 is TGCAGCGTTCTCTTAGCGGGGGGGCCGTCCTACGAGCAGTACTTC. Translating it yields CSVLLAGGPSYEQYF. The chain carries TRBV29-1 and TRBJ2-7, with TRBD2 matching 11 bases. Germline V gives CDR1 SQVTM, CDR2 ANQGSEA. CDR3 length equals 15 residues. The ends lost 5 bases at V and 1 base at J; junction bases unmatched: 7.

This chain uses TRBV20-1 with TRBJ2-5; 9 bases map to TRBD1. Looked up from germline, CDR1 is DFQATT and CDR2 is SNEGSKA (reference sequence). The CDR3 spans 14 residues. The V and J ends lost 6 bases and 9 bases, in that order; junction bases with no gene match: 14. The CDR3: CSAPPGQGGGAQYF. CDR3 bases: TGCAGTGCCCCCCCGGGACAGGGAGGTGGGGCCCAGTACTTC.

The gene calls are TRBV6-2 or TRBV6-3 and TRBJ1-5; D is unresolved. Germline V lookup: CDR1 MNHEY, CDR2 SVGEGT. Deletions cut 6 bases from V and 4 bases from J, with 10 bases between. There are 13 residues in the CDR3. The CDR3 reads CASRDDLNQPQHF. The CDR3 DNA is TGTGCCAGCAGAGATGATCTAAATCAGCCCCAGCATTTT.

This clonotype showed up just once. J is TRBJ1-4 and V is TRBV29-1; 7 bases are a match to TRBD1. Germline-derived CDR1 and CDR2 are SQVTM and ANQGSEA. CDR3 length: 12 amino acids. V lost 4 bases, J lost 7 bases, and 3 bases stayed unmatched. The CDR3 bases are TGCAGCGTTGTGGGGACAGCTGAAAAACTGTTTTTT. Translated, it gives CSVVGTAEKLFF.

This clonotype was detected once. In nucleotides, the CDR3 is TGTGCCAGCAGCCAACACCCTAGCAGTGAGCAGTTCTTC. This codes for CASSQHPSSEQFF. The rearrangement joins TRBV3-1 to TRBJ2-1; maybe TRBD2 (5 bases). Germline V gene sequence: CDR1 LGHDT, CDR2 YNNKEL (reference sequence). V was cut by 2 bases and J by 9 bases, with 11 bases left in between. CDR3 length equals 13 residues.